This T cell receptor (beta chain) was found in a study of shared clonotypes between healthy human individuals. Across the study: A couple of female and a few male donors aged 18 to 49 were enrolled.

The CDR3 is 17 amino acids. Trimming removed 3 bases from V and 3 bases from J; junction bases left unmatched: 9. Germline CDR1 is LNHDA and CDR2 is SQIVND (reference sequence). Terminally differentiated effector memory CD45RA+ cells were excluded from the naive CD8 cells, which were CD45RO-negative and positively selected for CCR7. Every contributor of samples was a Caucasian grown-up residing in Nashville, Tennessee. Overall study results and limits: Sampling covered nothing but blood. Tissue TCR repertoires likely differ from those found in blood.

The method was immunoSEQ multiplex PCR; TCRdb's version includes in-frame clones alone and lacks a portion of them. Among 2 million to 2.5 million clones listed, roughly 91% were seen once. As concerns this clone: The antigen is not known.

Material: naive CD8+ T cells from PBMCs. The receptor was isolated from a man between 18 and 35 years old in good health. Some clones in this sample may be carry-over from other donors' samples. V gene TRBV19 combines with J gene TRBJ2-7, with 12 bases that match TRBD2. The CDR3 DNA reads TGTGCCAGTAGTATTGGTAGGACTAGCGGGATGAACTACGAGCAGTACTTC. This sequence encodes CASSIGRTSGMNYEQYF.